The rows below give T cell receptor beta chains drawn from one sample of a study of breast tumors, draining lymph nodes, adjacent tissues. TCRdb ran MiXCR on the multiplex PCR reads and lists one entry per CDR3 protein. The data show 20,000 to 25,000 distinct CDR3 sequences, approximately 70% seen once. What was sequenced was tumor-adjacent breast tissue. The receptor set was obtained from a female donor with breast cancer. Some clones in this sample may be carry-over from other donors' samples. CDR3s include the opening cysteine and the closing phenylalanine or tryptophan. Each record gives: J gene, V gene, CDR3 protein.

J: TRBJ2-3; V: TRBV7-9; CDR3: CASSLAGVMADTQYF
J: TRBJ1-1; V: TRBV10-2; CDR3: CASSTGYAEAFF
J: TRBJ2-3; V: TRBV5-6; CDR3: CASRTQGSSDTQYF
J: TRBJ2-1; V: TRBV19; CDR3: CASSQGGGGRNEQFF
J: TRBJ2-1; V: TRBV10-3; CDR3: CAISGEASGMKFF
J: TRBJ2-3; V: TRBV7-3; CDR3: CASSLGPSSDTQYF
J: TRBJ1-2; V: TRBV20-1; CDR3: CSGRAAGGYTF
J: TRBJ2-1; V: TRBV19; CDR3: CASSIVGTGSNEQFF
J: TRBJ2-7; V: TRBV28; CDR3: CASMSLLTGSREQYF
J: TRBJ2-3; V: TRBV7-9; CDR3: CASSSRAAWDRGGGGTDTQYF
J: TRBJ2-5; V: TRBV19; CDR3: CASSIRSGGQETQYF
J: TRBJ1-3; V: TRBV20-1; CDR3: CSALPDGGNTIYF
J: TRBJ2-7; V: TRBV20-1; CDR3: CSASYGTRYEQYF
J: TRBJ1-4; V: TRBV3-1; CDR3: CASSQGRWSEKLFF
J: TRBJ2-1; V: TRBV2; CDR3: CASLAAAGDSYNEQFF
J: TRBJ2-7; V: TRBV2; CDR3: CASRHPMVDYEQYF
J: TRBJ1-5; V: TRBV5-1; CDR3: CASSSGVSNQPQHF
J: TRBJ2-1; V: TRBV7-9; CDR3: CATSFAGGGNEQFF
J: TRBJ1-2; V: TRBV19; CDR3: CASSQTGEGYTF
J: TRBJ2-7; V: TRBV7-2; CDR3: CASTQPGEGKDEQYF
J: TRBJ1-6; V: TRBV19; CDR3: CASRNSRDVNSPLHF
J: TRBJ2-1; V: TRBV3-1; CDR3: CASSQTSNEQFF
J: TRBJ2-5; V: TRBV5-6; CDR3: CASSLEVQGQETQYF
J: TRBJ2-7; V: TRBV20-1; CDR3: CSARDGLGLETYEQYF
J: TRBJ2-7; V: TRBV6-5; CDR3: CASSPTGGSYEQYF
J: TRBJ2-3; V: TRBV12-3/TRBV12-4; CDR3: CASSSAGAQYF
J: TRBJ2-3; V: TRBV5-1; CDR3: CASSLRGGLDRTDTQYF
J: TRBJ2-7; V: TRBV9; CDR3: CASSARPTSGSAEQYF
J: TRBJ2-2; V: TRBV4-1; CDR3: CASSQESQWELFF
J: TRBJ2-3; V: TRBV6-4; CDR3: CASSDSEPTSPQYF
J: TRBJ2-5; V: TRBV5-5; CDR3: CASSAQGSQTQYF
J: TRBJ1-1; V: TRBV6-6; CDR3: CASRYPDQNTEAFF
J: TRBJ2-2; V: TRBV4-1; CDR3: CASSLEPVGLANTGELFF
J: TRBJ2-7; V: TRBV29-1; CDR3: CSVDGGDSYEQYF
J: TRBJ2-2; V: TRBV15; CDR3: CATSRDANTGELFF
J: TRBJ1-1; V: TRBV3-1; CDR3: CASSKAGGSATEAFF
J: TRBJ2-3; V: TRBV6-4; CDR3: CASRRANYQGAPTDTQYF
J: TRBJ2-3; V: TRBV20-1; CDR3: CSARDPRESTDTQYF
J: TRBJ1-2; V: TRBV5-1; CDR3: CASSSRDAGGGYTF
J: TRBJ2-7; V: TRBV7-3; CDR3: CASSPQNSLGEQYF
J: TRBJ1-2; V: TRBV20-1; CDR3: CSAPTAGVVGYTF
J: TRBJ1-6; V: TRBV12-3/TRBV12-4; CDR3: CASSLRDRESSPLHF
J: TRBJ2-1; V: TRBV6-4; CDR3: CASSRTAYNEQFF